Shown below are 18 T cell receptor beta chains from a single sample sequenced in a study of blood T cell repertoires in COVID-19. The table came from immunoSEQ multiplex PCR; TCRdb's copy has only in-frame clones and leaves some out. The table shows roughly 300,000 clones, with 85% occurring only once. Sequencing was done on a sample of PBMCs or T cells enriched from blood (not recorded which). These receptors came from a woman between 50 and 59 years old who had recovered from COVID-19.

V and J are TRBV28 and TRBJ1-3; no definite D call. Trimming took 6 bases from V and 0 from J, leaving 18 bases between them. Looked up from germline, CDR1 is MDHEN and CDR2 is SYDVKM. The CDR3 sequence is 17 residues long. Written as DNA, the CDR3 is TGTGCCAGCAGCACCGTCTGGGCTCCGAACTCTGGAAACACCATATATTTT. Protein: CASSTVWAPNSGNTIYF. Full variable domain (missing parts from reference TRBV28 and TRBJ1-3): DVKVTQSSRYLVKRTGEKVFLECVQDMDHENMFWYRQDPGLGLRLIYFSYDVKMKEKGDIPEGYSVSREKKERFSLILESASTNQTSMYLCASSTVWAPNSGNTIYFGEGSWLTVV.

CDR3 loop: CASSYSPAGMNTEAFF. DNA of the CDR3: TGTGCCAGCAGTTACTCCCCGGCAGGTATGAACACTGAAGCTTTCTTT. The rearrangement uses TRBV6-5 and TRBJ1-1; unclear D gene. The CDR3 sequence is 16 residues long. The ends were cut back, 0 bases at V and 0 bases at J, with 11 bases in the middle. Germline-derived CDR1 and CDR2 are MNHEY and SVGAGI.

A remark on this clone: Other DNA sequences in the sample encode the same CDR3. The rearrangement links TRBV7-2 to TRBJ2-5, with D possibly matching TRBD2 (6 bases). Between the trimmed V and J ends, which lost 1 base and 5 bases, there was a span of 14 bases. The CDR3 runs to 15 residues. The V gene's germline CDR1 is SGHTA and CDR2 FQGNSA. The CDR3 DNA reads TGTGCCAGCAGCTTAGGAAGCGGGTCAGAGGAGACCCAGTACTTC. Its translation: CASSLGSGSEETQYF. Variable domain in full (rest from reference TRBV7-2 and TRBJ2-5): GAGVSQSPSNKVTEKGKDVELRCDPISGHTALYWYRQSLGQGLEFLIYFQGNSAPDKSGLPSDRFSAERTGGSVSTLTIQRTQQEDSAVYLCASSLGSGSEETQYFGPGTRLLVL.

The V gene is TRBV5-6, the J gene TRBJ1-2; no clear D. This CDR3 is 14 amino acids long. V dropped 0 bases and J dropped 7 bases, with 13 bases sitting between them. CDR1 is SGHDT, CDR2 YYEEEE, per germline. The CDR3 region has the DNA TGTGCCAGCAGCTTGGATATGGAGTTGGGTGGCTACACCTTC. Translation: CASSLDMELGGYTF.

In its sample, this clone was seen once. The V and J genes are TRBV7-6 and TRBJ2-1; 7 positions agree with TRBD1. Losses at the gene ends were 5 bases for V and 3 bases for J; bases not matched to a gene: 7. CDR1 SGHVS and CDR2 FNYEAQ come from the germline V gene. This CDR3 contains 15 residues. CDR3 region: CASSIGQAIYNEQFF. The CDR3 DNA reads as TGTGCCAGCAGCATCGGACAGGCGATCTACAATGAGCAGTTCTTC.

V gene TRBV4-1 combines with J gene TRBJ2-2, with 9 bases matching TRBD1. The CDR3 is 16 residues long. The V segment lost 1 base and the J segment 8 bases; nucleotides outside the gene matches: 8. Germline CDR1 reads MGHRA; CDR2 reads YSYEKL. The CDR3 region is CASSQAWDREFGELFF. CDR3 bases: TGCGCCAGCAGCCAAGCGTGGGACAGGGAATTTGGGGAGCTGTTTTTT.

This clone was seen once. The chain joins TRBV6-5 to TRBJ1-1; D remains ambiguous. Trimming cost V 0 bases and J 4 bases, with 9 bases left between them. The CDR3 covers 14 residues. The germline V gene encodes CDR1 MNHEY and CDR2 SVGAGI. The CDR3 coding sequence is TGTGCCAGCAGTTACTCTGGAGCGACCACTGAAGCTTTCTTT. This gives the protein CASSYSGATTEAFF.

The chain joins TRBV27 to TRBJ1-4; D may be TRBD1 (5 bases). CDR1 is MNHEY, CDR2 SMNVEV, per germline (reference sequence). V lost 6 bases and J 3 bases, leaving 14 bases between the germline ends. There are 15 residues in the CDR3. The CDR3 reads CASRAGVLSNEKLFF. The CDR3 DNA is TGTGCCAGCAGGGCGGGGGTTCTTTCTAATGAAAAACTGTTTTTT.

The CDR3 spells CASSRRGVAAEAFF. CDR3 coding DNA: TGTGCCAGCAGCCGGCGGGGGGTCGCGGCTGAAGCTTTCTTT. This rearrangement joins TRBV28 to TRBJ1-1, with D maybe TRBD1 (5 bases). V shed 6 bases and J shed 6 bases, with 17 bases lying between them. The V gene's germline CDR1 is MDHEN and CDR2 SYDVKM. The CDR3 contains 14 residues.

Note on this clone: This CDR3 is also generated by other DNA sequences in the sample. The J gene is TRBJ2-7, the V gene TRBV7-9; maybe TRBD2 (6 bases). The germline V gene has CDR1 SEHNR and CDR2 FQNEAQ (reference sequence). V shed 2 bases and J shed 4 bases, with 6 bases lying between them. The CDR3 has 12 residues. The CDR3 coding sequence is TGTGCCAGCAGCTTACGGGGGTACGAGCAGTACTTC. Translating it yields CASSLRGYEQYF.

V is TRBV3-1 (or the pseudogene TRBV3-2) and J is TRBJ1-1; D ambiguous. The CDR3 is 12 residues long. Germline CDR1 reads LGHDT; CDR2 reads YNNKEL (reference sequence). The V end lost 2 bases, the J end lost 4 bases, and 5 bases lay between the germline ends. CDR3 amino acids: CASSQSSTEAFF. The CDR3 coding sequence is TGTGCCAGCAGCCAATCTTCCACTGAAGCTTTCTTT.

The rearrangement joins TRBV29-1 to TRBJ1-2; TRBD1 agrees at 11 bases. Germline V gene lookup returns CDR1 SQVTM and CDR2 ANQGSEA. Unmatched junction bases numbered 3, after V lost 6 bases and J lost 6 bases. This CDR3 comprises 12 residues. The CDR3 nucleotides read TGCAGCGTCGGACAGGGGGCGGATGGCTACACCTTC. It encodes CSVGQGADGYTF.

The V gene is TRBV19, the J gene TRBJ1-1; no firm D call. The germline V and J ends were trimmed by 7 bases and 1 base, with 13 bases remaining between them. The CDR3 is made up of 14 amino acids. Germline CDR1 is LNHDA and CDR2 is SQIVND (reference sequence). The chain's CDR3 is CASTTRRGNTEAFF. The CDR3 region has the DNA TGTGCCAGTACAACAAGACGGGGGAACACTGAAGCTTTCTTT.

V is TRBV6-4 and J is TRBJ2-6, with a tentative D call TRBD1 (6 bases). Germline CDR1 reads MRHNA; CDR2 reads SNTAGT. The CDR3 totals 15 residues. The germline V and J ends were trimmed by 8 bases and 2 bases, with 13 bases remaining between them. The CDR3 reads CASAPQGTGANVLTF. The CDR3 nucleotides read TGTGCCAGCGCCCCACAGGGCACTGGGGCCAACGTCCTGACTTTC.

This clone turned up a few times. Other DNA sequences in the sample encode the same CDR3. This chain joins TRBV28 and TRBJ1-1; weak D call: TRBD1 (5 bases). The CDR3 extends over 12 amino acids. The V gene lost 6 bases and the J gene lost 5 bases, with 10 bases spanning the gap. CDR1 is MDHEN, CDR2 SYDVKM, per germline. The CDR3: CASRTGGTEAFF. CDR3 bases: TGTGCCAGCAGAACCGGGGGGACTGAAGCTTTCTTT.

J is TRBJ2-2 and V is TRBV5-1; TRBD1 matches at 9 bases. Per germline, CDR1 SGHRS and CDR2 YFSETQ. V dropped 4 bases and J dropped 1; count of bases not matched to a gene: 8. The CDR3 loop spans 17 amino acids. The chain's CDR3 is CASSTGQGRQNTGELFF. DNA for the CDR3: TGCGCCAGCAGCACGGGACAGGGCCGTCAGAACACCGGGGAGCTGTTTTTT.

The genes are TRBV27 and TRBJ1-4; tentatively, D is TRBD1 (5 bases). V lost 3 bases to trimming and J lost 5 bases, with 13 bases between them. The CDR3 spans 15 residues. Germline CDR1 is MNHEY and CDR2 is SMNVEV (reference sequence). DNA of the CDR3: TGTGCCAGCAGTTTGGGAGGGGCCGTGAATGAAAAACTGTTTTTT. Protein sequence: CASSLGGAVNEKLFF.

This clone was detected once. This chain's CDR3 is CASIFRDSPLHF. As DNA, the CDR3 is TGTGCCAGTATCTTCAGGGATTCACCCCTCCACTTT. The chain combines TRBV2 with TRBJ1-6; the D gene is possibly TRBD1 (5 bases). Trimming shortened V by 9 bases and J by 8 bases, and 11 bases separated the two germline ends. Looked up from germline, CDR1 is SNHLY and CDR2 is FYNNEI. The CDR3 has 12 residues. Using reference TRBV2 and TRBJ1-6 for the parts outside the CDR3, the full variable domain is EPEVTQTPSHQVTQMGQEVILRCVPISNHLYFYWYRQILGQKVEFLVSFYNNEISEKSEIFDDQFSVERPDGSNFTLKIRSTKLEDSAMYFCASIFRDSPLHFGNGTRLTVT.